The present TCR beta chain was sequenced within a study of graft-versus-host responses after intestinal transplantation (TCRdb year 2021). As for the study more broadly: The transplants that recipients got were multivisceral, liver-intestinal, or isolated intestinal. Anti-thymocyte globulin induction was given to all recipients, followed by maintenance tacrolimus and steroids for around three years. After intestinal transplantation, graft-versus-host and host-versus-graft alloreactive T cell clones in the graft, circulation and bone marrow were tracked using bulk TCR-beta CDR3 sequencing. Alloreactive clones were identified by sequencing pre-transplant mixed lymphocyte reaction products and comparing these products with unstimulated pre-transplant donor and recipient T cells. The cohort enrolled 24 intestinal transplant recipients, one of whom was a retransplant, and a few patients without pretransplant specimens were excluded. Donor T cell macrochimerism was defined as a peak of at least 4% donor T cells among recipient peripheral blood mononuclear cells. Rather than going through the commercial service, samples from three later patients were sequenced in-house on an Illumina MiSeq and processed with MiXCR.

From the cysteine through the phenylalanine, the CDR3 covers 16 amino acids. The read is trimmed to its CDR3 DNA, 48 bases read in frame from base 1. Between the V and J ends, shortened by 5 bases and 2 bases respectively, the junction contains 16 bases. As encoded in the germline V gene (reference sequence), CDR1 is LNHDA while CDR2 is SQIVND. Broad study findings and their caveats: Early after transplant, peak levels of circulating GvH clones were found to be associated with declines in HvG clones. GvH clones were found in recipient bone marrow, and some of the GvH clones appeared earlier in ileal mucosa or blood, which is consistent with an intestinal mucosal origin. The relatively low number and heterogeneity of intestinal transplant patients limited the conclusions. Patients with donor T cell macrochimerism had high GvH to HvG T cell clonal ratios in their allografts.

Library preparation was by the immunoSEQ multiplex PCR assay. In most patients, genomic DNA was isolated using the Qiagen DNeasy Blood and Tissue Kit and sent frozen to Adaptive Biotechnologies for TCR sequencing. Adaptive Biotechnologies carried out high-throughput TCR-beta CDR3 sequencing of genomic DNA for most patients. The paper's processing steps were these. Adaptive's ImmunoSEQ software was the source of the TCR sequencing data for approximately 18 patients, while three other patients were processed with MiXCR and VDJtools. To correct CD4 versus CD8 sorting errors, sequences present in both subsets at a frequency ratio below 5:1 were removed. CDR3 nucleotide sequences shared by donor and recipient were removed because the origin of these sequences could not be assigned. To be classed as alloreactive, a clone needed at least 2-fold expansion over unstimulated cells and a minimum CFSE-low frequency of 0.002% (template counts) or 0.001% (read counts). Clones were considered mappable if detected in sequenced pre-transplant spleen, lymph node, or MLR CFSE-low populations of the donor or recipient. Cumulative frequency of alloreactive clones was calculated as a percentage of all sequences weighted by copy number. TCRdb obtained this table from immuneACCESS and retained in-frame rearrangements with V and J assigned. These tables miss some clones; where compared with another copy, unresolved V genes account for less than half of the shortfall, and the remainder is unexplained. The V and J calls and clone size come from that table; D and trimming were worked out from the DNA. The sample includes roughly 97,000 clones, with roughly 89% observed a single time. More than 0.15% of the sample is taken by the ten largest.

This clone was observed a handful of times. Its antigen specificity is not known. The input lacks base qualities; no much larger clone sits a single base away. This specimen's time point label, interpreted: cells obtained before transplantation from donor or recipient. CD3+CD4+ and CD3+CD8+ populations were FACS-sorted from unstimulated pre-transplant donor and recipient cells taken from spleen or lymph nodes. The rearrangement combines TRBV19 with TRBJ1-3; the best D guess is TRBD1, with 6 bases matching. Source: unstimulated CD4+ T cells sorted from spleen or lymph node cells, taken before transplant. This sequence originates from a human donor who was the organ donor for an intestinal transplant. In nucleotides, the sequence is TGTGCCAGTAGTCCGGTCCGGGACATCGCTGGAAACACCATATATTTT. This yields the protein CASSPVRDIAGNTIYF.